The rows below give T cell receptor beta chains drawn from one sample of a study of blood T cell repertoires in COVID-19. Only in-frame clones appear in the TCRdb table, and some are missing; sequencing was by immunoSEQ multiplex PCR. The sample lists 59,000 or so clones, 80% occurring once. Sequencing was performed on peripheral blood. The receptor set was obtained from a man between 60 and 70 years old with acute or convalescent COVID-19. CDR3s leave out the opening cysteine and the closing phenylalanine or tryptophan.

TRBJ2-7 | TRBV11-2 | ASSLVSGQTYEQY
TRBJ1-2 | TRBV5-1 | ASSSTGDLANYGYT
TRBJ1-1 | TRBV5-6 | ASSLRDRDPEAF
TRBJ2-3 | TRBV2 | ASSWDRGETDTQY
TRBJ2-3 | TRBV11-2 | ASRGPEPDTQY
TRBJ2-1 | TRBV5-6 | ASSFQGGNEQF
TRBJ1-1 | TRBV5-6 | ASRTGMNTEAF
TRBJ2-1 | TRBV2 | ASRRDRGLNEQF
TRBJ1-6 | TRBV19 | ASSIRNSPLH
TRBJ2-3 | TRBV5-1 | ASSLGQSGSTDTQY
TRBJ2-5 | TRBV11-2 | ASSQGTGRRETQY
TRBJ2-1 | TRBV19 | ASSRAGTGGDNEQF
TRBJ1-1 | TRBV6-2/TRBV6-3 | ASSHPGHLNTEAF
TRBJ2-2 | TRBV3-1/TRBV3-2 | ASHRRGGHTGELF
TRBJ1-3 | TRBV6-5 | ASSPQVNSGNTIY
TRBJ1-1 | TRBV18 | ASSLLQGNTEAF
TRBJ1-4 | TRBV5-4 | ASSRDLRDEKLF
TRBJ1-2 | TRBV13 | ASSLKQPVNYGYT
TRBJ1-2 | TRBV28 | ASSLTGANYGYT
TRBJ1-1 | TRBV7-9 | ASSLGGRMNTEAF
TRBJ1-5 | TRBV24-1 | ATSGGVGNQPQH
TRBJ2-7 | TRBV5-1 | ASIPTGGSYEQY
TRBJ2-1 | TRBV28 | ASSPRSHNEQF
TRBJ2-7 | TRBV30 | AGAGPNFEQY
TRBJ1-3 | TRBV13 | ASSPRGKSSGNTIY
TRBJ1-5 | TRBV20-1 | SASGVQPQH
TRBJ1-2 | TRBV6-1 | ASSETGFDGYT
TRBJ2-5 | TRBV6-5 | ASSPGLAGGETQY
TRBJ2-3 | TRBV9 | ASSVGAGITQY